This TCR beta chain was obtained from a study of blood T cell repertoires in COVID-19. Study context: The origin of the acute and convalescent COVID-19 samples was the United States, Italy and Spain.

Clones were sequenced by immunoSEQ multiplex PCR, and TCRdb holds only the in-frame ones, with some missing. In the table there are 200,000 or so clones, 86% of which are singletons. In terms of age and location, participants ranged from about 18 to 95 years and lived in around 22 US areas. Germline CDR1 LNHDA, CDR2 SQIVND (reference sequence). CDR3 length: 15 residues. V lost 4 bases, J lost 3 bases, and 12 bases lay in between. The gene calls are TRBV19 and TRBJ2-2, with D maybe TRBD1 (6 bases). The receptor's source is a woman between 40 and 50 years old with acute COVID-19. Sequencing was performed on PBMCs or T cells enriched from blood (not recorded which). CDR3 nucleotide sequence: TGTGCCAGTAGTACACTTCAGGGGCACACCGGGGAGCTGTTTTTT. This encodes CASSTLQGHTGELFF.